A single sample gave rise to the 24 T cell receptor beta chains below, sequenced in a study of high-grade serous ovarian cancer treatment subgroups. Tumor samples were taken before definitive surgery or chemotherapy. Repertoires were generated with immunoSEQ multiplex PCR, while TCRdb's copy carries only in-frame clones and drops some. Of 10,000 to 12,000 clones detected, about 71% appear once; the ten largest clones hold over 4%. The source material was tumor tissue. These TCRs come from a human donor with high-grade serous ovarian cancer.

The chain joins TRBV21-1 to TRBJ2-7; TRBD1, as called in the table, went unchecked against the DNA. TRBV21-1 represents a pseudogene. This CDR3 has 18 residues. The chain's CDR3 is CASSNQSRDRGFPYEQYF. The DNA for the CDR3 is TGTGCCAGCAGCAATCAGAGCCGGGACAGGGGATTTCCCTACGAGCAGTACTTC.

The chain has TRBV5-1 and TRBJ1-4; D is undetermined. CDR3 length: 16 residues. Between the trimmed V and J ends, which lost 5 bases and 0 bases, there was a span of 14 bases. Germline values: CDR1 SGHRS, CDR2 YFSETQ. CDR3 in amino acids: CASSSGSTTTNEKLFF. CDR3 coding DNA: TGCGCCAGCAGTTCTGGCTCCACCACAACTAATGAAAAACTGTTTTTT. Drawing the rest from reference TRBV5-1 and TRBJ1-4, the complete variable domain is KAGVTQTPRYLIKTRGQQVTLSCSPISGHRSVSWYQQTPGQGLQFLFEYFSETQRNKGNFPGRFSGRQFSNSRSEMNVSTLELGDSALYLCASSSGSTTTNEKLFFGSGTQLSVL.

The CDR3 loop reads CASSQVNRGSQPQHF. The CDR3 nucleotides read TGCGCCAGCAGCCAAGTCAACCGAGGATCCCAGCCCCAGCATTTT. The chain uses TRBV4-1 and TRBJ1-5; D is undetermined. With 1 base removed from V and 7 bases from J, the gap between germline ends came to 14 bases. The CDR3 has 15 amino acids. Per the germline V gene, CDR1 is MGHRA and CDR2 is YSYEKL.

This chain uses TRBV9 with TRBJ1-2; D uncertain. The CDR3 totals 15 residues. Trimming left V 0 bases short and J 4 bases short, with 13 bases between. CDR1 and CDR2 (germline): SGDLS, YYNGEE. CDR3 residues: CASSVDSAGGYGYTF. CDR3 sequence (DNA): TGTGCCAGCAGCGTAGATTCCGCGGGTGGCTATGGCTACACCTTC.

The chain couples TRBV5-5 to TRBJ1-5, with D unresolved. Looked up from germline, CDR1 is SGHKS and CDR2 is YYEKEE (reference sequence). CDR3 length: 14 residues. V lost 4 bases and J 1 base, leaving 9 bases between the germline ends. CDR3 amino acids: CASSPVQSNQPQHF. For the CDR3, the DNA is TGTGCCAGCAGCCCTGTACAGAGCAATCAGCCCCAGCATTTT.

The CDR3 nucleotides read TGCAGCGTTCTGCCGGGGGGCACTGAAGCTTTCTTT. Protein sequence: CSVLPGGTEAFF. The chain links TRBV29-1 to TRBJ1-1; maybe TRBD1 (5 bases). V lost 5 bases and J 4 bases, leaving 11 bases between the germline ends. CDR1 and CDR2 from the germline V gene are SQVTM and ANQGSEA. The CDR3 runs to 12 residues.

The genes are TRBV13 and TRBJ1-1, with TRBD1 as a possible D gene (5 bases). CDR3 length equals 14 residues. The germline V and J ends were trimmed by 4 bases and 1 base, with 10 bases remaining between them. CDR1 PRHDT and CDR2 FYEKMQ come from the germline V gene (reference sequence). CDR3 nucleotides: TGTGCCAGCAGCTACGCCGGGGGGAACACTGAAGCTTTCTTT. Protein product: CASSYAGGNTEAFF.

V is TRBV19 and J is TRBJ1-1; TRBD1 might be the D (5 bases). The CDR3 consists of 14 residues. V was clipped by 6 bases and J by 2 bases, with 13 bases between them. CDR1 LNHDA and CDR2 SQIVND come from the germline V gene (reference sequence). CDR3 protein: CASRRGRLNTEAFF. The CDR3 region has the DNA TGTGCCAGTAGAAGGGGCAGACTCAACACTGAAGCTTTCTTT.

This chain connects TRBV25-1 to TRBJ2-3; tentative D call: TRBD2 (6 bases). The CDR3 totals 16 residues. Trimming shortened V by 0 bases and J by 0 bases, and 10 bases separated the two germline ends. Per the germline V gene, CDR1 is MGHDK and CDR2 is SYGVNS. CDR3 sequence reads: CASSEYLRGSTDTQYF. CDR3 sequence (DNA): TGTGCCAGCAGTGAATACCTGCGGGGTAGCACAGATACGCAGTATTTT.

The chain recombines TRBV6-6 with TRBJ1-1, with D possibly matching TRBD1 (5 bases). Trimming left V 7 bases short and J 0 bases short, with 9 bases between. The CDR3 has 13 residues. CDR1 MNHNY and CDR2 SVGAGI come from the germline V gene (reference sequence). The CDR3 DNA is TGTGCCAGCACCCCGGGGGTGAACACTGAAGCTTTCTTT. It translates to CASTPGVNTEAFF.

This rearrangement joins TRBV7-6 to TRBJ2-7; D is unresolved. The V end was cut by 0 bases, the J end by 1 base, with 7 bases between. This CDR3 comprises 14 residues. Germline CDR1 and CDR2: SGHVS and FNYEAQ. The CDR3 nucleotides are TGTGCCAGCAGCTTAGCTATGCCTTCCTACGAGCAGTACTTC. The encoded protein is CASSLAMPSYEQYF.

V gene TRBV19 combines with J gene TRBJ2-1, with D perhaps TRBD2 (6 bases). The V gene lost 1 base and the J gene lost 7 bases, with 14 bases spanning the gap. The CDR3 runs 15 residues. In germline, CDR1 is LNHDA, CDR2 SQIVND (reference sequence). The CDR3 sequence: CASSIVAGGGNEQFF. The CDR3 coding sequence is TGTGCCAGTAGTATAGTGGCGGGTGGGGGGAATGAGCAGTTCTTC.

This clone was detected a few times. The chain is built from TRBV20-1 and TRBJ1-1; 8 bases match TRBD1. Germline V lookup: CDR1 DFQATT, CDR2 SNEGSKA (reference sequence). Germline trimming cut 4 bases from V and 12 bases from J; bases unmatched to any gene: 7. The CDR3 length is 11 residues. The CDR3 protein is CSANRQGRTFF. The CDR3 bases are TGCAGTGCTAACCGACAGGGGCGGACTTTCTTT.

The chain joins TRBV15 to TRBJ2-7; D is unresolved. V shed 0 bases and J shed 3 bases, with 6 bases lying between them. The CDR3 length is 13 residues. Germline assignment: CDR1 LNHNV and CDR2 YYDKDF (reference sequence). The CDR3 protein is CATSRDRVYEQYF. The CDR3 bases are TGTGCCACCAGCAGAGATAGGGTCTACGAGCAGTACTTC.

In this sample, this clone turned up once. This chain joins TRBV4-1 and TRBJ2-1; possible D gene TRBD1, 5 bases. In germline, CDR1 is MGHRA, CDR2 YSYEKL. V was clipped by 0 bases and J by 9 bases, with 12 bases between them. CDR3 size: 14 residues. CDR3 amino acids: CASSQEGARVEQFF. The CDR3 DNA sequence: TGCGCCAGCAGCCAAGAAGGCGCCAGGGTTGAGCAGTTCTTC.

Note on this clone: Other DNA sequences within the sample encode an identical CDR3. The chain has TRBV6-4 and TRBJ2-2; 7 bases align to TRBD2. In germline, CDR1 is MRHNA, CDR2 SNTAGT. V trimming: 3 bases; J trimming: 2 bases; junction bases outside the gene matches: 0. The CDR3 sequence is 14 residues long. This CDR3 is CASSEGLNTGELFF. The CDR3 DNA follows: TGTGCCAGCAGTGAGGGACTAAACACCGGGGAGCTGTTTTTT.

CDR3 region: CSGSPGQGNEKLFF. CDR3 DNA: TGCAGCGGATCCCCGGGACAGGGTAATGAAAAACTGTTTTTT. J is TRBJ1-4 and V is TRBV29-1; 9 nucleotides line up with TRBD1. This CDR3 has 14 amino acids. Germline V gives CDR1 SQVTM, CDR2 ANQGSEA. With 7 bases clipped from V and 4 bases from J, the junction kept 7 bases outside the gene matches.

Here the CDR3 reads CASSLDGPWGYTF. The CDR3 nucleotides read TGTGCCAGCAGCTTAGATGGGCCTTGGGGCTACACCTTC. J is TRBJ1-2 and V is TRBV7-2; D gene unclear. V was pared by 1 base and J by 8 bases, with 11 bases between. CDR1 SGHTA and CDR2 FQGNSA come from the germline V gene. The CDR3 loop spans 13 amino acids.

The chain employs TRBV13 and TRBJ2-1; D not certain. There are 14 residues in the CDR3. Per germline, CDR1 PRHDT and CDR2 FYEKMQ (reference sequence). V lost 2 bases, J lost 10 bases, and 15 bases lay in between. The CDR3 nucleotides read TGTGCCAGCAGCTTATCCCGCCTCGGCGGAGAGCAGTTCTTC. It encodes CASSLSRLGGEQFF. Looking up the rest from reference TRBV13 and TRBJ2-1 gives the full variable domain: AAGVIQSPRHLIKEKRETATLKCYPIPRHDTVYWYQQGPGQDPQFLISFYEKMQSDKGSIPDRFSAQQFSDYHSELNMSSLELGDSALYFCASSLSRLGGEQFFGPGTRLTVL.

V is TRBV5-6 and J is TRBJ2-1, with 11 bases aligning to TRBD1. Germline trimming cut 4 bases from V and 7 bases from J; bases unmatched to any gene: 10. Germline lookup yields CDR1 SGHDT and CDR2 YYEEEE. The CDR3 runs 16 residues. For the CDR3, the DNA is TGTGCCAGCAGCCCTGGCGTCGGGACAGGGGGTAATGAGCAGTTCTTC. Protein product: CASSPGVGTGGNEQFF.

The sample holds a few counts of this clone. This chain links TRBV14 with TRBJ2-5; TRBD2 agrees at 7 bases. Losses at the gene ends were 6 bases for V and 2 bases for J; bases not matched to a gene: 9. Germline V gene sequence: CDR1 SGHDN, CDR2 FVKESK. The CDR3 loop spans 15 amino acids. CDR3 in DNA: TGTGCCAGCAGTCAGAACCAAGCGGGGCAAGAGACCCAGTACTTC. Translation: CASSQNQAGQETQYF. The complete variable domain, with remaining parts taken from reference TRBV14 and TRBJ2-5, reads EAGVTQFPSHSVIEKGQTVTLRCDPISGHDNLYWYRRVMGKEIKFLLHFVKESKQDESGMPNNRFLAERTGGTYSTLKVQPAELEDSGVYFCASSQNQAGQETQYFGPGTRLLVL.

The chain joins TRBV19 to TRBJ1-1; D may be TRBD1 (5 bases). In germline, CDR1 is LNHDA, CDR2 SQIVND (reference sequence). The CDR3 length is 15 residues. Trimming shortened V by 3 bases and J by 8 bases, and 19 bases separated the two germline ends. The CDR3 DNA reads TGTGCCAGTAGTATGGCAGGGCAGATAGGTGGGGAAGCTTTCTTT. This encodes CASSMAGQIGGEAFF.

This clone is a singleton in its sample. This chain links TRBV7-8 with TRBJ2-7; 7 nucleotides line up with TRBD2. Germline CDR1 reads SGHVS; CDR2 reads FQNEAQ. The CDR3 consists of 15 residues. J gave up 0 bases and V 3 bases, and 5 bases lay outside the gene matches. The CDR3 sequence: CASSFLADLSYEQYF. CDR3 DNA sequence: TGTGCCAGCAGCTTCCTAGCGGATCTCTCCTACGAGCAGTACTTC.

CDR3 bases: TGTGCCAGCAGTTTATCAGGACTAGCAAGCGAGACCCAGTACTTC. Its protein product is CASSLSGLASETQYF. The chain recombines TRBV28 with TRBJ2-5, with TRBD2 matching 8 bases. The CDR3 spans 15 residues. Losses at the gene ends were 1 base for V and 5 bases for J; bases not matched to a gene: 6. The germline CDR1 and CDR2 sequences are MDHEN and SYDVKM. The entire variable domain, with the rest obtained from reference TRBV28 and TRBJ2-5, is as follows: DVKVTQSSRYLVKRTGEKVFLECVQDMDHENMFWYRQDPGLGLRLIYFSYDVKMKEKGDIPEGYSVSREKKERFSLILESASTNQTSMYLCASSLSGLASETQYFGPGTRLLVL.